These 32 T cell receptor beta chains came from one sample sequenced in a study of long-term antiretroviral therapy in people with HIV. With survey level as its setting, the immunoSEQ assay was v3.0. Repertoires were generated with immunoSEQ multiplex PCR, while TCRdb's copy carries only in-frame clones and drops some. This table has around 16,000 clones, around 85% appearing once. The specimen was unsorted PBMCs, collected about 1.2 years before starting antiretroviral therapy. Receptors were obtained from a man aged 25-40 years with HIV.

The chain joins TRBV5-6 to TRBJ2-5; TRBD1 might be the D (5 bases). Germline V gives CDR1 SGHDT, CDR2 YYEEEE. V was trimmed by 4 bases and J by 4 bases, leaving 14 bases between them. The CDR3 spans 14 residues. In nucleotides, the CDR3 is TGTGCCAGCAGCCCGAGAGCCCAGGGAGAGACCCAGTACTTC. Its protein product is CASSPRAQGETQYF.

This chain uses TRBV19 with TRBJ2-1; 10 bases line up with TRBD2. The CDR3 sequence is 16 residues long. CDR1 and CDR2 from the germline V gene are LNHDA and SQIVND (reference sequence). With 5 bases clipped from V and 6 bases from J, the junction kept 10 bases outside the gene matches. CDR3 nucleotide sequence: TGTGCCAGTAGTGGCCGCGTTAGCGGGAGGTCCAATGAGCAGTTCTTC. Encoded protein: CASSGRVSGRSNEQFF.

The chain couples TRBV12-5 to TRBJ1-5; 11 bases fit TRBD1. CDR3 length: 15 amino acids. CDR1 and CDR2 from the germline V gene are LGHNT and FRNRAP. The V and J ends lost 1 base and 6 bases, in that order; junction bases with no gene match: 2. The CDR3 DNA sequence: TGTGCTAGTGGTTTGGGGACAGGGGGCGGTCAGCCCCAGCATTTT. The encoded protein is CASGLGTGGGQPQHF.

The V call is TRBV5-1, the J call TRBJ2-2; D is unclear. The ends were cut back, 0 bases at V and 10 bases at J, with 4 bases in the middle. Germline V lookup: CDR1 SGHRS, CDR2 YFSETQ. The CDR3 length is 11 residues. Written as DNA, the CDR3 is TGCGCCAGCAGCTTGGGTACGGAGCTGTTTTTT. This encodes CASSLGTELFF.

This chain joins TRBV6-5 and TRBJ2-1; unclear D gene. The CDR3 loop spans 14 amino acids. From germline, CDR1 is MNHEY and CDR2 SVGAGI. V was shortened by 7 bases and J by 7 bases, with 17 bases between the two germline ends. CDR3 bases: TGTGCCAGCAAGTACAAGGGTTATGCAAATGAGCAGTTCTTC. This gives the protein CASKYKGYANEQFF.

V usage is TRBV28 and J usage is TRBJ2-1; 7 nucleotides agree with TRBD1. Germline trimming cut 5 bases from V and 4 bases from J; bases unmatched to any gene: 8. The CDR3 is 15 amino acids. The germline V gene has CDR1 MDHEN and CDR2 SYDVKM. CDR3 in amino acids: CASSHRQGSYNEQFF. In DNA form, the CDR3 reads TGTGCCAGCAGTCACCGACAGGGATCTTACAATGAGCAGTTCTTC.

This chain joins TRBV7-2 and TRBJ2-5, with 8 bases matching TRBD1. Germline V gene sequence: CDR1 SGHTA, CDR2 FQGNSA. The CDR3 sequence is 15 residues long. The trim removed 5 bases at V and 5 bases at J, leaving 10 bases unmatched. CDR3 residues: CASSPPQGVGETQYF. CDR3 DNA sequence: TGTGCCAGCAGCCCGCCACAGGGGGTTGGGGAGACCCAGTACTTC. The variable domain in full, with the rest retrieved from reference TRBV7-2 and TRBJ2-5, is GAGVSQSPSNKVTEKGKDVELRCDPISGHTALYWYRQSLGQGLEFLIYFQGNSAPDKSGLPSDRFSAERTGGSVSTLTIQRTQQEDSAVYLCASSPPQGVGETQYFGPGTRLLVL.

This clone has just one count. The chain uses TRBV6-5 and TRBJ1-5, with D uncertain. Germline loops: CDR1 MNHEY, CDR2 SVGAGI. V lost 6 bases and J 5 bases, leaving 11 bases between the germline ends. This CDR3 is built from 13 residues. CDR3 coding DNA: TGTGCCAGCAGACTAACATGGGATCAGCCCCAGCATTTT. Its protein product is CASRLTWDQPQHF.

CDR3: CASSQERDRGSPLHF. In DNA, the CDR3 is TGTGCCAGCAGCCAAGAGCGGGACAGGGGTTCACCCCTCCACTTT. The chain employs TRBV4-2 and TRBJ1-6, with TRBD1 matching 10 bases. This CDR3 has 15 amino acids. V dropped 0 bases and J dropped 9; count of bases not matched to a gene: 2. Germline assignment: CDR1 LGHNA and CDR2 YNFKEQ.

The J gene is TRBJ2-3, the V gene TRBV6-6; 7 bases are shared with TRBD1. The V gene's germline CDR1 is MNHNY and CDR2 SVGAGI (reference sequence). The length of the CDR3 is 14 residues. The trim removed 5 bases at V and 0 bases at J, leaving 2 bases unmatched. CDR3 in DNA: TGTGCCAGCAGTCCGGGACAGAGCACAGATACGCAGTATTTT. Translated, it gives CASSPGQSTDTQYF.

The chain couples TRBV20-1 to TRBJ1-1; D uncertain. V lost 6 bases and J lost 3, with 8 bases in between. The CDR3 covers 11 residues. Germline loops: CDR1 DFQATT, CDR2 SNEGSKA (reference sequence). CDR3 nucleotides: TGCAGTGCCGGTGAGCACACTGAAGCTTTCTTT. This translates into CSAGEHTEAFF.

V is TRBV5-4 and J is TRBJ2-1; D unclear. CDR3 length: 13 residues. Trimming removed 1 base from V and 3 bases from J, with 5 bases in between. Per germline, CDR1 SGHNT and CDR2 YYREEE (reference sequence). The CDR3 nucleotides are TGTGCCAGCAGCTTGTATCTCTACAATGAGCAGTTCTTC. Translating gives CASSLYLYNEQFF.

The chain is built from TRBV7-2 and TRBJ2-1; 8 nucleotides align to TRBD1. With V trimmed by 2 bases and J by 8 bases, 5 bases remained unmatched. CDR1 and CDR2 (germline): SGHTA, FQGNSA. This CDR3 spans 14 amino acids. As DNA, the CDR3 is TGTGCCAGCAGCTTAAGGACAGGGTGGGATGAGCAGTTCTTC. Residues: CASSLRTGWDEQFF.

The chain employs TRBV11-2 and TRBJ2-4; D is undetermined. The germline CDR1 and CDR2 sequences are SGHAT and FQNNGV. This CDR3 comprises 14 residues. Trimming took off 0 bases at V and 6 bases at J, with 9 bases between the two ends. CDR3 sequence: CASSLDRSRNIQYF. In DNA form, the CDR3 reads TGTGCCAGCAGCTTAGATCGGTCTAGAAACATTCAGTACTTC.

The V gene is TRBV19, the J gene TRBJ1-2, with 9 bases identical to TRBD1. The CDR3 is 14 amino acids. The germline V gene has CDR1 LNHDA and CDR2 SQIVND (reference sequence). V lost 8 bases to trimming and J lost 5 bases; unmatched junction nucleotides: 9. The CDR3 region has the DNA TGTGCCAGTGGAGGGACAGGGCACCCATATGGCTACACCTTC. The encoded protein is CASGGTGHPYGYTF.

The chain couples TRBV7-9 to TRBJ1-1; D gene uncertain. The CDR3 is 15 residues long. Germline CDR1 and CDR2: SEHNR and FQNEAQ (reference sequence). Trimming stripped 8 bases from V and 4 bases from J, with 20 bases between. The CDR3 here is CASRRDYDGFTEAFF. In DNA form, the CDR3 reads TGTGCCAGCCGAAGAGACTACGATGGTTTCACTGAAGCTTTCTTT.

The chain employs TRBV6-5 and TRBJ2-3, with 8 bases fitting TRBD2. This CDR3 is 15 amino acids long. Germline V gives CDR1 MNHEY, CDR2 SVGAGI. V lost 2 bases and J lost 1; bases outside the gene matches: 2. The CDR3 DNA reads TGTGCCAGCAGTTACGGGCGGGGGGGCACAGATACGCAGTATTTT. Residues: CASSYGRGGTDTQYF.

Here the CDR3 reads CASATSAATYEQYF. The CDR3, as DNA: TGTGCCAGCGCCACAAGTGCAGCTACCTACGAGCAGTACTTC. The rearrangement links TRBV7-9 to TRBJ2-7, with unresolved D. From germline, CDR1 is SEHNR and CDR2 FQNEAQ (reference sequence). The CDR3 covers 14 residues. Trimming removed 8 bases at V and 2 bases at J, with 16 bases between.

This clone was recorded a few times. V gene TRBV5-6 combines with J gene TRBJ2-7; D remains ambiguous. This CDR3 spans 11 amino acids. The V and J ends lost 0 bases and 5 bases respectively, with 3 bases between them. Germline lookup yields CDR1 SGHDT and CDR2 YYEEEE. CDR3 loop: CASSLDHEQYF. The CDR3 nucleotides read TGTGCCAGCAGCTTGGATCACGAGCAGTACTTC.

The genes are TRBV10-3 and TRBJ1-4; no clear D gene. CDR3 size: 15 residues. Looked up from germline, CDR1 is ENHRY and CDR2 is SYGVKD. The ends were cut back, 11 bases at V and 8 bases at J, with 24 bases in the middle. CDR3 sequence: CASGESGGLREKLFF. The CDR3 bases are TGTGCCTCGGGTGAGAGTGGCGGCCTCAGGGAAAAACTGTTTTTT.

The CDR3 loop is CSVGTALGTGELFF. The CDR3 nucleotides are TGCAGCGTTGGGACAGCCTTGGGCACCGGGGAGCTGTTTTTT. V and J are TRBV29-1 and TRBJ2-2, with a possible D match to TRBD1 (6 bases). Deletions cut 4 bases from V and 4 bases from J, with 13 bases between. The CDR3 consists of 14 residues. CDR1 is SQVTM, CDR2 ANQGSEA, per germline.

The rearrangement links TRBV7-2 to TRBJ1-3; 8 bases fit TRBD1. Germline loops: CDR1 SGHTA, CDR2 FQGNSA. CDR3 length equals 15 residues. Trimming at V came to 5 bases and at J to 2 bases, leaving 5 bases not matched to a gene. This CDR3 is CASSTTDRAGNTIYF. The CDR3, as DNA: TGTGCCAGCAGCACCACGGACAGGGCTGGAAACACCATATATTTT.

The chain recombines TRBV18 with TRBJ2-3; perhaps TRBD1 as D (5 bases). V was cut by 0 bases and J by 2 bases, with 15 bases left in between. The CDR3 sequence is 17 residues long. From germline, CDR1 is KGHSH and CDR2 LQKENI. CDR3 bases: TGTGCCAGCTCACCACCGTCAGGGAAGAGAAACACAGATACGCAGTATTTT. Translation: CASSPPSGKRNTDTQYF.

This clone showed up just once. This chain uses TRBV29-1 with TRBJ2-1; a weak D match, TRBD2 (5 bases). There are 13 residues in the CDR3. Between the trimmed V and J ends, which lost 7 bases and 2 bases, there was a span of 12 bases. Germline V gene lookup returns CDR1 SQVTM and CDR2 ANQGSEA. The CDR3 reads CSALAATYNEQFF. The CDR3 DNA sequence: TGCAGCGCCCTAGCTGCTACCTACAATGAGCAGTTCTTC.

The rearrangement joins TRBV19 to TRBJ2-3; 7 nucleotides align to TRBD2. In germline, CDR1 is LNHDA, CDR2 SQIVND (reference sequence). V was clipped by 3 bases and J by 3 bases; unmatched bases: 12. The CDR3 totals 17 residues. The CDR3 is CASSIIAAGAITDTQYF. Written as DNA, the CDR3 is TGTGCCAGTAGTATCATCGCTGCGGGAGCGATAACAGATACGCAGTATTTT.

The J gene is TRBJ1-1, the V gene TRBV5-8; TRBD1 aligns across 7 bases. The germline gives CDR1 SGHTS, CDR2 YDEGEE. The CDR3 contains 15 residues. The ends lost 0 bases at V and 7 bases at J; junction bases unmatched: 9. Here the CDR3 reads CASSLVTGRPFEAFF. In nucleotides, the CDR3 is TGTGCCAGCAGCTTGGTGACAGGGCGGCCCTTTGAAGCTTTCTTT.

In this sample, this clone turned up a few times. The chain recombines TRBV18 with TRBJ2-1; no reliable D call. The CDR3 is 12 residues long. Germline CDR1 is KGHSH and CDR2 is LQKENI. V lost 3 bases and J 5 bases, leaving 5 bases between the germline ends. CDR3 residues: CASSPDHNEQFF. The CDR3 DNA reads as TGTGCCAGCTCACCCGACCACAATGAGCAGTTCTTC.

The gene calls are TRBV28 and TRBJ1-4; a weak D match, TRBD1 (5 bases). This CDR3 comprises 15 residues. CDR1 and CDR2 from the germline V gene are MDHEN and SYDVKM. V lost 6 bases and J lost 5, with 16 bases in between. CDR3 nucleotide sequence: TGTGCCAGCAGACGACCAGGGACTGAAAATGAAAAACTGTTTTTT. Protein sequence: CASRRPGTENEKLFF.

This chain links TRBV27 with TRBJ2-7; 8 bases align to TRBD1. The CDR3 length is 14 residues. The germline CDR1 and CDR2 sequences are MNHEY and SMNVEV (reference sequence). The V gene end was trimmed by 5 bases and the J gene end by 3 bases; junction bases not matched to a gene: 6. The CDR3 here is CASSAGTGLYEQYF. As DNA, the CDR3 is TGTGCCAGCAGTGCAGGGACAGGACTCTACGAGCAGTACTTC.

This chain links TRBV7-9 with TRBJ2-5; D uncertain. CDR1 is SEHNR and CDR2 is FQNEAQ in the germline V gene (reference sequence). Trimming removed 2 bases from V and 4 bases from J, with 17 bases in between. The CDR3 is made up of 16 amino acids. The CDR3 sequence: CASSLIVGMGRETQYF. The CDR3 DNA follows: TGTGCCAGCAGCTTAATTGTGGGAATGGGCAGAGAGACCCAGTACTTC. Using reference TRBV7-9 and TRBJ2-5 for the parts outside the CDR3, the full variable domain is DTGVSQNPRHKITKRGQNVTFRCDPISEHNRLYWYRQTLGQGPEFLTYFQNEAQLEKSRLLSDRFSAERPKGSFSTLEIQRTEQGDSAMYLCASSLIVGMGRETQYFGPGTRLLVL.

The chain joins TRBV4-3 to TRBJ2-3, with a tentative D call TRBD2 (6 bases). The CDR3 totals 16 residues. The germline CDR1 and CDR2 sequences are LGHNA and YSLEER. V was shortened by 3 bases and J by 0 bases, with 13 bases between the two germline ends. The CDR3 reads CASSQQGGISTDTQYF. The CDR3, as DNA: TGCGCCAGCAGCCAGCAGGGCGGGATAAGCACAGATACGCAGTATTTT.

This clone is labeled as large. The CDR3 DNA reads as TGTGCCAGCAGTGCTCCAGGGGCCGCGCTCTACGAGCAGTACTTC. Amino acids: CASSAPGAALYEQYF. The chain recombines TRBV6-1 with TRBJ2-7, with D tentatively TRBD1 (6 bases). Trimming took off 4 bases at V and 3 bases at J, with 16 bases between the two ends. The length of the CDR3 is 15 residues. Germline V gene data show CDR1 as MNHNS and CDR2 as SASEGT.